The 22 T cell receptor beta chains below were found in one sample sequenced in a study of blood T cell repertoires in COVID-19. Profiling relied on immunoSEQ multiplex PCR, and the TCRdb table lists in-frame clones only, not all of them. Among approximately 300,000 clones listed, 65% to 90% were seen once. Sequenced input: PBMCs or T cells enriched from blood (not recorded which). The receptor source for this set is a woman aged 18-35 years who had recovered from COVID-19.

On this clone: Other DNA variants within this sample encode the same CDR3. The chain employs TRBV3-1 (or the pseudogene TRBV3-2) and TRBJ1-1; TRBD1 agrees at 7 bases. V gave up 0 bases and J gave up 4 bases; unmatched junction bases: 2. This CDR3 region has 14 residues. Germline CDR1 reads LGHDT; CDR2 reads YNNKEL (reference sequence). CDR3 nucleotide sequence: TGTGCCAGCAGCCAAGAAGGGGGCGGCACTGAAGCTTTCTTT. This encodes CASSQEGGGTEAFF.

CDR3 sequence: CASSLNEENTEAFF. CDR3 bases: TGTGCCAGCAGCTTAAATGAGGAGAACACTGAAGCTTTCTTT. This chain connects TRBV11-1 to TRBJ1-1, with D uncertain. The germline gives CDR1 SGHAT, CDR2 FQDESV (reference sequence). The CDR3 spans 14 residues. V shed 2 bases and J shed 1 base, with 8 bases lying between them.

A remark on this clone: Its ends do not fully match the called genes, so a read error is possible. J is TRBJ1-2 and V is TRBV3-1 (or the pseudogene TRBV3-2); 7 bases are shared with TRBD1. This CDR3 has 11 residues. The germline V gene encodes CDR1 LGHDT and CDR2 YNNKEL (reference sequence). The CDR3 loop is CASSQRGQPIF. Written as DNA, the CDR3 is TGTGCCAGCAGCCAAAGGGGACAGCCGATCTTC.

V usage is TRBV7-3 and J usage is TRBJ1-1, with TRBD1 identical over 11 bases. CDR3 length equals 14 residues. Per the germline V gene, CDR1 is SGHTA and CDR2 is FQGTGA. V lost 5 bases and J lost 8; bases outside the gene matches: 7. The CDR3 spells CASSPAWDRGEAFF. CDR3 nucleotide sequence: TGTGCCAGCAGCCCTGCCTGGGACAGGGGGGAAGCTTTCTTT.

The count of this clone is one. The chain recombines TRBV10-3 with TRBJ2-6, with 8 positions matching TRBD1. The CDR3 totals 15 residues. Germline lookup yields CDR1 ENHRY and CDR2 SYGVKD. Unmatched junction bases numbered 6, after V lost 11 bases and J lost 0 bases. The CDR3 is CASRTGSSGANVLTF. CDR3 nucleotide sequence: TGTGCCTCAAGGACAGGGAGCTCTGGGGCCAACGTCCTGACTTTC.

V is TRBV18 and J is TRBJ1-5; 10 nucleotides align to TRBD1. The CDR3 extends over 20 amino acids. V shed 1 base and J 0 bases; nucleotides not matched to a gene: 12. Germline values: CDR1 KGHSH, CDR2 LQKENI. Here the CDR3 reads CASSPLPPGQGTYSNQPQHF. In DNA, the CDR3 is TGTGCCAGCTCACCACTACCCCCGGGACAGGGGACCTATAGCAATCAGCCCCAGCATTTT.

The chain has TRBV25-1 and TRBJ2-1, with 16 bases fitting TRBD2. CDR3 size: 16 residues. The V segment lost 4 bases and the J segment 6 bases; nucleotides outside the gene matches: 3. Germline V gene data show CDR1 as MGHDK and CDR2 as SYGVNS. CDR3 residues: CASSAGTSGGVNEQFF. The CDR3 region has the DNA TGTGCCAGCAGTGCGGGGACTAGCGGGGGGGTCAATGAGCAGTTCTTC. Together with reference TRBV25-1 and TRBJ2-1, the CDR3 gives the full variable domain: EADIYQTPRYLVIGTGKKITLECSQTMGHDKMYWYQQDPGMELHLIHYSYGVNSTEKGDLSSESTVSRIRTEHFPLTLESARPSHTSQYLCASSAGTSGGVNEQFFGPGTRLTVL.

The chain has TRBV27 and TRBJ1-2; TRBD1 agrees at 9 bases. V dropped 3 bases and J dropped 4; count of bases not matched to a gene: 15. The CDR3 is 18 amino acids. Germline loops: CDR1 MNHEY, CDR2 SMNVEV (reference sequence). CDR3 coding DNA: TGTGCCAGCAGTTTCTCCTCCGGGACAGGGAAATCCGTCTATGGCTACACCTTC. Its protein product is CASSFSSGTGKSVYGYTF.

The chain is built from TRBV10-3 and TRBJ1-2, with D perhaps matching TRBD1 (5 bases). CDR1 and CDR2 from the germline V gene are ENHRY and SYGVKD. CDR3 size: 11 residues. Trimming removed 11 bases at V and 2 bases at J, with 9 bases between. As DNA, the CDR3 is TGTGCCGCTTCAGGGAACTATGGCTACACCTTC. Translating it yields CAASGNYGYTF.

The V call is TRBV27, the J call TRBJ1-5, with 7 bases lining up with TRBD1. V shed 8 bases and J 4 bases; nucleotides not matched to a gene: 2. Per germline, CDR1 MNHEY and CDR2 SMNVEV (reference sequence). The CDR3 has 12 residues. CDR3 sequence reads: CASRDRNQPQHF. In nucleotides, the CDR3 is TGTGCCAGCCGGGACAGAAATCAGCCCCAGCATTTT.

The CDR3 spells CASSQGVGLDTQYF. CDR3 DNA sequence: TGTGCCAGCAGCCAAGGGGTGGGACTTGATACGCAGTATTTT. The rearrangement joins TRBV3-1 (or the pseudogene TRBV3-2) to TRBJ2-3, with D tentatively TRBD2 (6 bases). V lost 1 base to trimming and J lost 6 bases, with 11 bases between them. This CDR3 contains 14 residues. Germline V gene data show CDR1 as LGHDT and CDR2 as YNNKEL (reference sequence).

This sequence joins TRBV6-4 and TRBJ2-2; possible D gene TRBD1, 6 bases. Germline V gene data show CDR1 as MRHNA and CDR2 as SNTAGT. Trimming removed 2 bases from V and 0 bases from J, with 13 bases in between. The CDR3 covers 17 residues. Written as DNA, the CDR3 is TGTGCCAGCAGTGACGAGGGGGAAGGCTCGAACACCGGGGAGCTGTTTTTT. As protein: CASSDEGEGSNTGELFF.

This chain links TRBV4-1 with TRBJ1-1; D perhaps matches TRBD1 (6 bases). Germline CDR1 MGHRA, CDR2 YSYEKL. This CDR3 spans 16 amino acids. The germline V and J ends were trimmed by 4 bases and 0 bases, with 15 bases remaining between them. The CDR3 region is CASSLKGHPMNTEAFF. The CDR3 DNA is TGCGCCAGCAGCCTCAAGGGACACCCAATGAACACTGAAGCTTTCTTT.

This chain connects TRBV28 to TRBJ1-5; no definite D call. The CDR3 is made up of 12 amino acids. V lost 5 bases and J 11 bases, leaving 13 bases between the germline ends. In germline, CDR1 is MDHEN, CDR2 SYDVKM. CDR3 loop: CASSTRPVAQHF. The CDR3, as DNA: TGTGCCAGCAGTACGAGGCCGGTGGCCCAGCATTTT.

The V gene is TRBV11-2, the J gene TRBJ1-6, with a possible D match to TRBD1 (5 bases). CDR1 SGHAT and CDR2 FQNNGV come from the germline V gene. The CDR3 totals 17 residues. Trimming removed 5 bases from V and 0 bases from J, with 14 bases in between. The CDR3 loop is CASSIRQMSSYNSPLHF. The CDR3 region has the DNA TGTGCCAGCAGCATACGACAGATGAGCTCCTATAATTCACCCCTCCACTTT.

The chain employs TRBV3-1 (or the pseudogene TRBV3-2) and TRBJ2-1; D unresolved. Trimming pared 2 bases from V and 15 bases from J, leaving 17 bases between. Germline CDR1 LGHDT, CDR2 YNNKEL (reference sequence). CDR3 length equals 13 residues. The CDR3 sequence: CASSQRYGSLGFF. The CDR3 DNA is TGTGCCAGCAGCCAACGGTACGGGTCCCTCGGGTTCTTC.

The CDR3 is CASSSDFYSNQPQHF. The CDR3 nucleotides are TGTGCCAGTAGTTCCGACTTTTATAGCAATCAGCCCCAGCATTTT. The rearrangement links TRBV19 to TRBJ1-5; unclear D gene. Trimming stripped 5 bases from V and 0 bases from J, with 11 bases between. Germline V gene sequence: CDR1 LNHDA, CDR2 SQIVND (reference sequence). The CDR3 consists of 15 residues. Full variable domain (rest looked up from reference TRBV19 and TRBJ1-5): DGGITQSPKYLFRKEGQNVTLSCEQNLNHDAMYWYRQDPGQGLRLIYYSQIVNDFQKGDIAEGYSVSREKKESFPLTVTSAQKNPTAFYLCASSSDFYSNQPQHFGDGTRLSIL.

CDR3 protein: CASSPGTGSSSYEQYF. CDR3 DNA sequence: TGTGCCAGCAGTCCCGGGACAGGGTCAAGCTCCTACGAGCAGTACTTC. The J gene is TRBJ2-7, the V gene TRBV27, with 9 bases aligning to TRBD1. The V segment lost 5 bases and the J segment 0 bases; nucleotides outside the gene matches: 8. The CDR3 spans 16 residues. Germline CDR1 and CDR2: MNHEY and SMNVEV (reference sequence).

In DNA form, the CDR3 reads TGTGCCAGCAGCTTAAACAGGGTTAACGAGCAGTACTTC. The encoded protein is CASSLNRVNEQYF. J is TRBJ2-7 and V is TRBV11-2, with D possibly matching TRBD1 (6 bases). The ends were cut back, 2 bases at V and 5 bases at J, with 10 bases in the middle. The CDR3 sequence is 13 residues long. Germline V gives CDR1 SGHAT, CDR2 FQNNGV.

CDR3 protein: CASSFSREVGTDTQYF. The CDR3 DNA reads as TGTGCCAGCAGCTTTAGCAGGGAAGTGGGGACAGATACGCAGTATTTT. The V and J genes are TRBV5-8 and TRBJ2-3, with D tentatively TRBD1 (5 bases). V lost 2 bases to trimming and J lost 3 bases, with 16 bases between them. CDR1 SGHTS and CDR2 YDEGEE come from the germline V gene. CDR3 length: 16 residues.

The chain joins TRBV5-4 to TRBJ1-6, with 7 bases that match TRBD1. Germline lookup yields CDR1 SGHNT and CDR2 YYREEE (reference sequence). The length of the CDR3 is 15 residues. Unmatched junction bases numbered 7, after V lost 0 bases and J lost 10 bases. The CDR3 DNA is TGTGCCAGCAGCTTGGGCGCCGGGACAGCGTCACCCCTCCACTTT. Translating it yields CASSLGAGTASPLHF.

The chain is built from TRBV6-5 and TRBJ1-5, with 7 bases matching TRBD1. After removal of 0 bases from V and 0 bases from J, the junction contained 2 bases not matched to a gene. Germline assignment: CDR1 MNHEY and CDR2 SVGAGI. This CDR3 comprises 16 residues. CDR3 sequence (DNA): TGTGCCAGCAGTTACTCGGGACAGAATAGCAATCAGCCCCAGCATTTT. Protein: CASSYSGQNSNQPQHF.